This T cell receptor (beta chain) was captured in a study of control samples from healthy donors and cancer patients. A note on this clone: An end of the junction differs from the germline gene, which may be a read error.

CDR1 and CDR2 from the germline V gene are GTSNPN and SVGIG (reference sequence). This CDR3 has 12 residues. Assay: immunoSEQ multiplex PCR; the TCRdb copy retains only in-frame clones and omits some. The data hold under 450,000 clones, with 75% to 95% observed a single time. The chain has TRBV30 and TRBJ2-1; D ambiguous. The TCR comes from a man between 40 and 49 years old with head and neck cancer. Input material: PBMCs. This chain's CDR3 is CAWSANVAFTLF. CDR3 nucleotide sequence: TGTGCCTGGAGCGCAAACGTCGCCTTTACTCTCTTC. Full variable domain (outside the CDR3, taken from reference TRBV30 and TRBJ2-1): SQTIHQWPATLVQPVGSPLSLECTVEGTSNPNLYWYRQAAGRGLQLLFYSVGIGQISSEVPQNLSASRPQDRQFILSSKKLLLSDSGFYLCAWSANVAFTLFGPGTRLTVL.